This TCR beta chain was recorded in a study of blood T cell repertoires in COVID-19. In the study overall: T cells, B-cell-depleted T cells, or PBMCs provided the cDNA or gDNA that served as material.

Only in-frame clones appear in the TCRdb table, and some are missing; sequencing was by immunoSEQ multiplex PCR. In the table there are 150,000 or so clones, around 87% of which are singletons. CDR1 and CDR2 from the germline V gene are MNHNY and SVGAGI (reference sequence). The CDR3 runs 15 residues. The V and J ends lost 6 bases and 0 bases respectively, with 9 bases between them. This clone is a singleton in its sample. This receptor was obtained from a woman aged 40 to 50 with acute or convalescent COVID-19. The chain recombines TRBV6-6 with TRBJ2-6, with D unresolved. The sample comprised peripheral blood. The CDR3 here is CASSPPGSGANVLTF. In DNA, the CDR3 is TGTGCCAGCAGCCCACCCGGCTCTGGGGCCAACGTCCTGACTTTC.